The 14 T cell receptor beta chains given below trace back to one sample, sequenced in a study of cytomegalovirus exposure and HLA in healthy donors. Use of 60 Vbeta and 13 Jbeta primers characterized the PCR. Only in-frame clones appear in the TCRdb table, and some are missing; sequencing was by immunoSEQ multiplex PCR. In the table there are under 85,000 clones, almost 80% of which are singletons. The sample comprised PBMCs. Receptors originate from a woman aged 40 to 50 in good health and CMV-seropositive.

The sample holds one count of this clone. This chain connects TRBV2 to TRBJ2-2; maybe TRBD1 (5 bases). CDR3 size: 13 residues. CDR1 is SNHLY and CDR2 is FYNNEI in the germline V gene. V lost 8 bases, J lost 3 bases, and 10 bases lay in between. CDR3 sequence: CASCRADTGELFF. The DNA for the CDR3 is TGTGCCAGCTGCAGGGCCGACACCGGGGAGCTGTTTTTT.

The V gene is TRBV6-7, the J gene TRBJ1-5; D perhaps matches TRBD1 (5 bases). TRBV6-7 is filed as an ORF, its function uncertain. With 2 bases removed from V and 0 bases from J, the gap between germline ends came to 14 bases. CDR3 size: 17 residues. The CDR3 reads CASSYALQGFSNQPQHF. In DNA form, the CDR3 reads TGTGCCAGCAGTTACGCACTTCAGGGTTTTAGCAATCAGCCCCAGCATTTT.

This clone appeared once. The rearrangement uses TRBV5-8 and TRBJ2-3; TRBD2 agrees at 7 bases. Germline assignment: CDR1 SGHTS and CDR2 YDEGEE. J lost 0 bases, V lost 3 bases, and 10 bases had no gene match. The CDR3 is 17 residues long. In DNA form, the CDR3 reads TGTGCCAGCAGCTCCCGGCGGGGGACCTCTAGCACAGATACGCAGTATTTT. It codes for CASSSRRGTSSTDTQYF.

The CDR3 DNA sequence: TGTGCCAGCAGCTTAGGATGGACTAGCGGGGGAGAAGAGACCCAGTACTTC. Translation gives CASSLGWTSGGEETQYF. The chain carries TRBV7-8 and TRBJ2-5; 13 bases line up with TRBD2. Per the germline V gene, CDR1 is SGHVS and CDR2 is FQNEAQ. CDR3 size: 17 residues. Losses at the gene ends were 1 base for V and 3 bases for J; bases not matched to a gene: 5.

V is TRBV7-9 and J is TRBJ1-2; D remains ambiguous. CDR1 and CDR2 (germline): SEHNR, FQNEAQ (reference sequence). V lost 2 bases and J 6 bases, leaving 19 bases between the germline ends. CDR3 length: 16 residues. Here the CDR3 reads CASSLPIPGGSDGYTF. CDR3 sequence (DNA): TGTGCCAGCAGCTTACCAATTCCCGGCGGGTCCGATGGCTACACCTTC. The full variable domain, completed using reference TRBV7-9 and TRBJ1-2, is DTGVSQNPRHKITKRGQNVTFRCDPISEHNRLYWYRQTLGQGPEFLTYFQNEAQLEKSRLLSDRFSAERPKGSFSTLEIQRTEQGDSAMYLCASSLPIPGGSDGYTFGSGTRLTVV.

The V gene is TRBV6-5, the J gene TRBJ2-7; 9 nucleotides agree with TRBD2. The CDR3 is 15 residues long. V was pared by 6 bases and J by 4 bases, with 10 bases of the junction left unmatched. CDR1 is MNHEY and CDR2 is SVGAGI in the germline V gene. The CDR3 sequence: CASRPTSGGRYEQYF. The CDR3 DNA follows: TGTGCCAGCAGACCGACTAGCGGAGGACGGTACGAGCAGTACTTC.

The CDR3 loop reads CASSIIAAFPRFYTF. DNA of the CDR3: TGTGCCAGTAGTATCATTGCGGCATTCCCCCGCTTCTACACCTTC. This sequence joins TRBV19 and TRBJ1-2; no reliable D call. Per germline, CDR1 LNHDA and CDR2 SQIVND (reference sequence). The V end lost 3 bases, the J end lost 10 bases, and 21 bases lay between the germline ends. The CDR3 contains 15 residues.

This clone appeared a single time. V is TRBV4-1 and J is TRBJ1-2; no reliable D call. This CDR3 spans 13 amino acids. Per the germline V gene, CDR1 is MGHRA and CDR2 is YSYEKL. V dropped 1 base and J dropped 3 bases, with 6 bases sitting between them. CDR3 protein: CASSQVVDYGYTF. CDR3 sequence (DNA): TGCGCCAGCAGCCAAGTTGTCGACTATGGCTACACCTTC.

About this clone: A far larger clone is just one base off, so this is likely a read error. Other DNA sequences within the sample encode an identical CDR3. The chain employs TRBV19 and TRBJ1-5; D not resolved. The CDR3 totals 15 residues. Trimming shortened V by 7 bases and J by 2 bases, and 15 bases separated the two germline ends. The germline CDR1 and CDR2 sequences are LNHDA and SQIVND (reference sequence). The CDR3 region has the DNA TGTGCCAGTACGAGTTTCGGGGATGGCAATCAGCCCCAGCATTTT. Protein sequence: CASTSFGDGNQPQHF.

CDR3 bases: TGTGCCAGCAGCTTATCGGGTGGAAACACCATATATTTT. It translates to CASSLSGGNTIYF. The rearrangement joins TRBV7-2 to TRBJ1-3; the D is unclear. The germline V gene has CDR1 SGHTA and CDR2 FQGNSA. CDR3 length equals 13 residues. With 2 bases removed from V and 3 bases from J, the gap between germline ends came to 5 bases.

The CDR3 is CASSRGQRGLSSYEQYF. The CDR3 region has the DNA TGTGCCAGTAGTAGGGGACAGCGGGGGCTGAGCTCCTACGAGCAGTACTTC. The V call is TRBV19, the J call TRBJ2-7; D is possibly TRBD2 (8 bases). The CDR3 is made up of 17 amino acids. The germline V and J ends were trimmed by 4 bases and 0 bases, with 19 bases remaining between them. The germline gives CDR1 LNHDA, CDR2 SQIVND (reference sequence).

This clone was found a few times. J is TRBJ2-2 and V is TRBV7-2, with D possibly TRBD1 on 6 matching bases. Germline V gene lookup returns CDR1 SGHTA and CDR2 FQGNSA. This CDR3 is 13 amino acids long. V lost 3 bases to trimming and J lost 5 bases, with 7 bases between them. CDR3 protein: CASSFQGTGELFF. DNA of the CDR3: TGTGCCAGCAGCTTTCAGGGGACCGGGGAGCTGTTTTTT. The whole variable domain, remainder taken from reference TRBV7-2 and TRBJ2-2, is GAGVSQSPSNKVTEKGKDVELRCDPISGHTALYWYRQSLGQGLEFLIYFQGNSAPDKSGLPSDRFSAERTGGSVSTLTIQRTQQEDSAVYLCASSFQGTGELFFGEGSRLTVL.

Here the CDR3 DNA reads TGTGCCAGCAGTTTATCGGCAGGGTCGGGCGAGCAGTACTTC. It translates to CASSLSAGSGEQYF. V and J are TRBV28 and TRBJ2-7; a possible D gene is TRBD1 (5 bases). The CDR3 runs 14 residues. Germline CDR1 is MDHEN and CDR2 is SYDVKM. The V gene lost 1 base and the J gene lost 6 bases, with 13 bases spanning the gap.

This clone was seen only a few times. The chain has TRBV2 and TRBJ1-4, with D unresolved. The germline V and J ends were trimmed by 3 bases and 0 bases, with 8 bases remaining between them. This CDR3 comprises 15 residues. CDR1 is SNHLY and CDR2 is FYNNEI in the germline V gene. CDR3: CASSDEIPTNEKLFF. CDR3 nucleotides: TGTGCCAGCAGTGATGAGATACCAACTAATGAAAAACTGTTTTTT.